This is a list of T cell receptor beta chains from one sample in a study of blood T cell repertoires in COVID-19. Sequencing used immunoSEQ multiplex PCR; TCRdb keeps in-frame clones, though not all of them. Of around 100,000 clones in the sample, roughly four fifths were seen once. The sequenced sample consisted of peripheral blood. All receptors derive from a man aged 55 to 70 with acute or convalescent COVID-19. The CDR3 runs from the conserved cysteine through the conserved F or W. Fields, in order: J gene, V gene, D gene, clone size, CDR3 protein, CDR3 DNA. The D gene is left open where the match is weak. Not every row has a clone size; where given, it reads once, few, many or a size class.

TRBJ1-4,TRBV4-3,-,once,CASSPQITRGEKLFF,TGCGCCAGCAGCCCTCAGATTACCAGGGGTGAAAAACTGTTTTTT
TRBJ1-2,TRBV4-3,-,-,CASSQDRRGVEGYTF,TGCGCCAGCAGCCAAGATCGCAGGGGAGTGGAAGGCTACACCTTC
TRBJ2-1,TRBV4-2,TRBD2,once,CASSQGPSGGDNEQFF,TGTGCCAGCAGCCAAGGTCCTAGCGGGGGGGACAATGAGCAGTTCTTC
TRBJ1-1,TRBV5-5,-,few,CASSLSGPEAFF,TGTGCCAGCAGCTTGTCGGGTCCTGAAGCTTTCTTT
TRBJ2-3,TRBV7-9,TRBD2,-,CASSLGQPAGGTDTQYF,TGTGCCAGCAGCTTAGGACAGCCCGCGGGGGGAACAGATACGCAGTATTTT
TRBJ1-5,TRBV7-2,TRBD1,-,CASSYSGTVNHQPQHF,TGTGCCAGCAGCTACTCCGGGACAGTAAACCATCAGCCCCAGCATTTT
TRBJ1-2,TRBV19,-,-,CASSVMGGARYGYTF,TGTGCCAGTAGTGTAATGGGGGGGGCGCGATATGGCTACACCTTC
TRBJ1-2,TRBV7-9,-,-,CASSPGTSNYGYTF,TGTGCCAGCAGCCCCGGGACAAGTAACTATGGCTACACCTTC
TRBJ1-2,TRBV6-5,-,few,CASSYSRGYGYTF,TGTGCCAGCAGTTACTCCAGGGGCTATGGCTACACCTTC
TRBJ1-1,TRBV21-1,-,once,CASSKIINTEAFF,TGTGCCAGCAGCAAAATAATTAACACTGAAGCTTTCTTT
TRBJ1-2,TRBV2,-,-,CASRGLQGFNYGYTF,TGTGCCAGCAGGGGACTACAGGGTTTTAACTATGGCTACACCTTC
TRBJ2-7,TRBV19,-,-,CASSMNSGSEQYF,TGTGCCAGTAGTATGAACTCAGGGTCCGAGCAGTACTTC
TRBJ2-5,TRBV20-1,TRBD2,-,CSASPRIAGAEETQYF,TGCAGTGCTAGTCCCCGGATAGCGGGGGCCGAAGAGACCCAGTACTTC
TRBJ1-2,TRBV3-1/TRBV3-2,TRBD1,-,CASSQRAQGQYGYTF,TGTGCCAGCAGCCAAAGGGCCCAGGGACAGTATGGCTACACCTTC
TRBJ1-2,TRBV3-1/TRBV3-2,-,-,CASSQGSAEVTF,TGTGCCAGCAGCCAAGGGAGCGCAGAGGTAACATTC
TRBJ2-7,TRBV5-5,-,once,CASSTGTGSYEQYF,TGTGCCAGCAGCACAGGGACGGGCTCCTACGAGCAGTACTTC